This record concerns one T cell receptor (beta chain) sequence. The sample comes from a study of T cell changes during pregnancy in multiple sclerosis. Produced via immunoSEQ multiplex PCR; TCRdb's table is partial and in-frame only. The table has about 59,000 clones, 80% to 95% seen once. The sample consisted of peripheral blood, taken in the third trimester of pregnancy. The TCR originated in a female donor in good health, enrolled as a control in a pregnancy study.

The CDR3 reads CASSLDTGIYEQYF. CDR3 sequence (DNA): TGTGCCAGCAGCTTAGATACAGGGATCTACGAGCAGTACTTC. This chain uses TRBV11-3 with TRBJ2-7, with a possible D match to TRBD1 (6 bases). The germline V gene encodes CDR1 SGHNT and CDR2 YENEEA. Trimming took off 0 bases at V and 3 bases at J, with 9 bases between the two ends. This CDR3 is built from 14 residues.